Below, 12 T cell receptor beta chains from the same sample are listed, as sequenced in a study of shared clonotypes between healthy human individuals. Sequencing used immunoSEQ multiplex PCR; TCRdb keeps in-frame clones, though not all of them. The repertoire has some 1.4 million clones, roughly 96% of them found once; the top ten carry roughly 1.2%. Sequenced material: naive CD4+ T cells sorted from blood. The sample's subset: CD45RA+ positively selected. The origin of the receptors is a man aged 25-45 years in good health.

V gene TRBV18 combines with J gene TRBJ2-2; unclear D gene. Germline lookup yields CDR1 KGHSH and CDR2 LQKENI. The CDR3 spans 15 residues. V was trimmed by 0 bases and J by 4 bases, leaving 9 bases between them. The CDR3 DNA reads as TGTGCCAGCTCACCACCTCCCTGGGGCACCGGGGAGCTGTTTTTT. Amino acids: CASSPPPWGTGELFF.

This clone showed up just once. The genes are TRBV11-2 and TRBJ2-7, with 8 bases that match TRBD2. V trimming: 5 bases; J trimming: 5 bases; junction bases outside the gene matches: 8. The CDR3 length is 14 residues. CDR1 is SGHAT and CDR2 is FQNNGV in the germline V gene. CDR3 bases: TGTGCCAGCAGCCTCGAGGGACTAGACGACGAGCAGTACTTC. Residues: CASSLEGLDDEQYF.

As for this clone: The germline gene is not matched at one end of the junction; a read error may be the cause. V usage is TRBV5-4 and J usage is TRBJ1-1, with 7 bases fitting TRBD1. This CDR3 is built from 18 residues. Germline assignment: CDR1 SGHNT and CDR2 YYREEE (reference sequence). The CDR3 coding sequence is TGTGCCAGCAGCTTGTCTCCTACAGGGCAGGGGGTGAATACTGAAGCTTTCTTT. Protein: CASSLSPTGQGVNTEAFF.

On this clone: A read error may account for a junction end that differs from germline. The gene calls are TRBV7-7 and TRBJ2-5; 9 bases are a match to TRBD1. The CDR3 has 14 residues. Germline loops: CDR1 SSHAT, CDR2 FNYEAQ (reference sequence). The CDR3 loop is CASSPGTGKETQYF. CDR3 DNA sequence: TGTGCTAGCAGCCCCGGGACAGGGAAAGAGACCCAGTACTTC.

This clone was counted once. The CDR3 here is CASRSSPQGGYGYTF. In DNA form, the CDR3 reads TGTGCCAGCAGGTCCAGCCCCCAGGGCGGCTATGGCTACACCTTC. The chain combines TRBV5-5 with TRBJ1-2; a weak D match, TRBD1 (5 bases). Germline V gene lookup returns CDR1 SGHKS and CDR2 YYEKEE (reference sequence). Between the trimmed V and J ends, which lost 5 bases and 4 bases, there was a span of 18 bases. This CDR3 has 15 amino acids.

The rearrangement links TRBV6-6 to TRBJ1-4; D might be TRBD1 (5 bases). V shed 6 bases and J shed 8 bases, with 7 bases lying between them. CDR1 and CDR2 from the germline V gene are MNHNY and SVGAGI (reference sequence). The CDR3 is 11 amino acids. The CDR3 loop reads CASRGVEKLFF. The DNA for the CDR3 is TGTGCCAGCAGAGGGGTCGAAAAACTGTTTTTT.

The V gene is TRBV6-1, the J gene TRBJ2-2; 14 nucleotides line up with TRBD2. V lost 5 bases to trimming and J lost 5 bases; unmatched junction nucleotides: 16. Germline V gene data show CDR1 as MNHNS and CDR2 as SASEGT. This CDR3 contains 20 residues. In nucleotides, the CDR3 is TGTGCCAGCAGTCAAGAAGGATGGGGACTAGCGGGAGAGTCAACCGGGGAGCTGTTTTTT. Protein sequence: CASSQEGWGLAGESTGELFF.

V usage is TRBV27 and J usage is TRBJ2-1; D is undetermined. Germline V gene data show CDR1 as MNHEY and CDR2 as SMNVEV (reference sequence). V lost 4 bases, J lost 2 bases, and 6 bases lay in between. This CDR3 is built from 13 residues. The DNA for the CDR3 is TGTGCCAGCAGTTCAACCACCTACAATGAGCAGTTCTTC. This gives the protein CASSSTTYNEQFF.

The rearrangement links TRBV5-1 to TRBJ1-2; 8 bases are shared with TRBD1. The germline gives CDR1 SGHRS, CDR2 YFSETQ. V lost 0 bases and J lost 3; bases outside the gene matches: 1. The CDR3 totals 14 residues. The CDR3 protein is CASSLETGDYGYTF. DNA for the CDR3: TGCGCCAGCAGCTTGGAGACAGGGGACTATGGCTACACCTTC.

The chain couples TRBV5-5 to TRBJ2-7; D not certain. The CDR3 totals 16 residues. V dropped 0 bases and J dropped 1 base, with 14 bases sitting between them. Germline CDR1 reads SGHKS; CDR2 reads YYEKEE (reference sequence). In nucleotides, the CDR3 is TGTGCCAGCAGCTTGGCCGGCGGAGTTACATCCTACGAGCAGTACTTC. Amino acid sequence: CASSLAGGVTSYEQYF.

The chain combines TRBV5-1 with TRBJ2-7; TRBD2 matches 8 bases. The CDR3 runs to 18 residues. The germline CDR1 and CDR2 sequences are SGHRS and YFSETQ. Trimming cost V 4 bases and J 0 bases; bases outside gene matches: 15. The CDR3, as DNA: TGCGCCAGCAGCCGGTGGGGCGGGAGGAGGAGTAGCTCCTACGAGCAGTACTTC. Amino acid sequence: CASSRWGGRRSSSYEQYF.

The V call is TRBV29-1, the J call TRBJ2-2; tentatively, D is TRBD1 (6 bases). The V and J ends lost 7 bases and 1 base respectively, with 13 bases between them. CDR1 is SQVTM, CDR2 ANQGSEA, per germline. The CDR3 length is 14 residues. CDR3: CSAGQTKNTGELFF. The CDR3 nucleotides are TGCAGCGCCGGACAGACCAAGAACACCGGGGAGCTGTTTTTT.